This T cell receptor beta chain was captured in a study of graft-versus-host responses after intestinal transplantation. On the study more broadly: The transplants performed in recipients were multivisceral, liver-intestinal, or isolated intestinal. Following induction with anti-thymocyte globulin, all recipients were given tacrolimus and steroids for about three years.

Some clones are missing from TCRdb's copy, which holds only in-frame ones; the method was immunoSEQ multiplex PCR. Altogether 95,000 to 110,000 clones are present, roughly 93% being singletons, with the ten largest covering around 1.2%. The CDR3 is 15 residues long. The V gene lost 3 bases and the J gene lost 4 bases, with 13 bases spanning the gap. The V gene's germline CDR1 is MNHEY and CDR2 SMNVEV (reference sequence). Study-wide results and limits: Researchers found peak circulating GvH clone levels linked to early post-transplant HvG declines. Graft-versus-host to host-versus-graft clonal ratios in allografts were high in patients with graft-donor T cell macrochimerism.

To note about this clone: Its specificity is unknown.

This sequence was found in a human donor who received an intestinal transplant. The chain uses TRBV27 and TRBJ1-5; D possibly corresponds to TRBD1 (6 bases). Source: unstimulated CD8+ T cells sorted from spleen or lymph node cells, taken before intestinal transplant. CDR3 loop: CASSLSGAFNQPQHF. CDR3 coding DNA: TGTGCCAGCAGTTTGTCGGGGGCGTTTAATCAGCCCCAGCATTTT.